The subject of this entry is one TCR beta chain. Its target is unknown. Donors counted as nominally healthy when sampled, yet unrecorded immune exposures were likely. This specimen comes from a study of cytomegalovirus exposure and HLA in healthy donors. Study outcomes and limitations: The majority of TCR sequences were rare, yet some public TCRs appeared in many donors. Excluded: some indistinguishable V segments such as TRBV6-2 and TRBV6-3.

Trimming pared 6 bases from V and 5 bases from J, leaving 20 bases between. In germline, CDR1 is SGHTA, CDR2 FQGNSA. The CDR3 length is 15 residues. Vbeta (60) and Jbeta (13) primers were used in the PCR. Produced via immunoSEQ multiplex PCR; TCRdb's table is partial and in-frame only. The sample lists 160,000 or so clones; around 80% were seen once. The V call is TRBV7-2, the J call TRBJ2-7; D possibly corresponds to TRBD2 (6 bases). The TCR comes from a man aged 30 to 39 in good health and CMV-seronegative. The sample taken for sequencing was PBMCs. The CDR3 protein is CASRPTRGTAHEQYF. Here the CDR3 DNA reads TGTGCCAGCAGGCCCACTCGCGGGACCGCCCACGAGCAGTACTTC.